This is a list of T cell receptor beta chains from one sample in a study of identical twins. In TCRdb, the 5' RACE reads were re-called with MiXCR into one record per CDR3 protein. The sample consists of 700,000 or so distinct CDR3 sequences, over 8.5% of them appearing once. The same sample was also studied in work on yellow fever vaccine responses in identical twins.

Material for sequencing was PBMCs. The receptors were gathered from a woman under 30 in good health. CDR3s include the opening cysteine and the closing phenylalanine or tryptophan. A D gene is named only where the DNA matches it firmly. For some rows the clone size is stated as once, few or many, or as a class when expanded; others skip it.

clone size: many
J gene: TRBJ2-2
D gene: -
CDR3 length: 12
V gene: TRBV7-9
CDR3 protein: CASRKEGGELFF
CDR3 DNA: TGTGCCAGCAGGAAAGAGGGAGGGGAGCTGTTTTTT

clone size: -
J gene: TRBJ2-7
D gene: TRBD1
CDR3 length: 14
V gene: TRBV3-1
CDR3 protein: CASSPLAGGNEQYF
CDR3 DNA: TGTGCCAGCAGCCCCCTGGCAGGGGGCAACGAGCAGTACTTC

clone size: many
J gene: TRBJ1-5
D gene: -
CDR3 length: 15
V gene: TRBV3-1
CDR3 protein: CASSQDQGRSQPQHF
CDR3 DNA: TGTGCCAGCAGCCAAGATCAGGGACGAAGTCAGCCCCAGCATTTT

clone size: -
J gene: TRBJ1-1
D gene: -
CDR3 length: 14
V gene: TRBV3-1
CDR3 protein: CASSFAGGSTEAFF
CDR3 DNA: TGTGCCAGCAGCTTTGCCGGCGGGAGCACTGAAGCTTTCTTT

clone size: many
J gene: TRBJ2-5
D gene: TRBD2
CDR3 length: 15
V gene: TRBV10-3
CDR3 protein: CAISEGLALQETQYF
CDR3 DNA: TGTGCCATCAGTGAGGGACTAGCATTACAAGAGACCCAGTACTTC

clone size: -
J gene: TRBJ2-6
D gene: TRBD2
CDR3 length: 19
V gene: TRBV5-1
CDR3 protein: CASSLRLAGGPSGANVLTF
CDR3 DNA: TGCGCCAGCAGCTTGAGGCTAGCGGGGGGACCATCGGGGGCCAACGTCCTGACTTTC

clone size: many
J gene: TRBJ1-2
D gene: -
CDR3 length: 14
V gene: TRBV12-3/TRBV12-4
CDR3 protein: CASSPGRGVYGYTF
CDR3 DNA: TGTGCCAGCAGCCCTGGGCGGGGGGTCTATGGCTACACCTTC

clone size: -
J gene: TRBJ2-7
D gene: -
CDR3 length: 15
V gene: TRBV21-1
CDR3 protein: CASLKKNRSRREQYF
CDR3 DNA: TGTGCCAGCCTAAAGAAAAACAGGTCAAGGAGAGAGCAGTACTTC

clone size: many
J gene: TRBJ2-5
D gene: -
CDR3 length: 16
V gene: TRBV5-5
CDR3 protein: CASSLAVAKYQETQYF
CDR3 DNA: TGTGCCAGCAGCTTGGCCGTGGCCAAGTACCAAGAGACCCAGTACTTC

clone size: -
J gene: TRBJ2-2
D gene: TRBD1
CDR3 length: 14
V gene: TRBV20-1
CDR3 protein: CSASDRANTGELFF
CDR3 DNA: TGCAGTGCTTCGGACAGGGCGAACACCGGGGAGCTGTTTTTT

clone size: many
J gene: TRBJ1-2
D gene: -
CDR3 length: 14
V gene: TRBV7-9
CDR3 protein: CASSLDPGREGYTF
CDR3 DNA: TGTGCCAGCAGCTTAGATCCAGGGAGGGAAGGCTACACCTTC

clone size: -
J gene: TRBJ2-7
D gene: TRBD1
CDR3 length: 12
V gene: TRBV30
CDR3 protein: CAWSVGGHEQYF
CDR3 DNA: TGTGCCTGGAGTGTAGGGGGCCACGAGCAGTACTTC

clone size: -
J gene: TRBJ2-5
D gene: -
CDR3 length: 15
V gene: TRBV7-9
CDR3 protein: CASSLGSPGQETQYF
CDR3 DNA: TGTGCCAGCAGCTTAGGGTCGCCAGGGCAAGAGACCCAGTACTTC

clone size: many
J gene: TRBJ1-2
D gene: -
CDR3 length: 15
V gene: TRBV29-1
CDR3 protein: CSVEDPRRGGYGYTF
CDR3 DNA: TGCAGCGTTGAAGATCCCCGTCGAGGAGGCTATGGCTACACCTTC

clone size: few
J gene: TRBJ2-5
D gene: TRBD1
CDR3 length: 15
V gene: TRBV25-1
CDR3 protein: CASSELQGDQETQYF
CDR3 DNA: TGTGCCAGCAGTGAGTTACAGGGGGACCAAGAGACCCAGTACTTC

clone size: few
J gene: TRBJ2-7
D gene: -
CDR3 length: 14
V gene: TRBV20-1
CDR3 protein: CSAREGEGTYEQYF
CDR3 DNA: TGCAGTGCTAGGGAGGGGGAGGGAACCTACGAGCAGTACTTC

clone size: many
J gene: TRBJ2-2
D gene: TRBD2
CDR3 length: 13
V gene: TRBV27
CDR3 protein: CATRLAGWGELFF
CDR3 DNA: TGTGCCACCCGACTAGCGGGGTGGGGGGAGCTGTTTTTT

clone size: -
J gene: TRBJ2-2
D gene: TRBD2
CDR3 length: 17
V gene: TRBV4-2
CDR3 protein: CASSQVASGRDTGELFF
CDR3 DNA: TGTGCCAGCAGCCAAGTCGCTAGCGGGAGGGACACCGGGGAGCTGTTTTTT

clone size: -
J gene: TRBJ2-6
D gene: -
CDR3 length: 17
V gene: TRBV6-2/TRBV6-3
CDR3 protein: CASSGATGNSGANVLTF
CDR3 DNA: TGTGCCAGCAGTGGAGCTACAGGGAACTCTGGGGCCAACGTCCTGACTTTC

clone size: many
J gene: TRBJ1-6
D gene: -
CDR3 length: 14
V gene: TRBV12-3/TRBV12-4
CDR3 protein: CASSLRRGGSPLHF
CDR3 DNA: TGTGCCAGCAGTTTAAGACGGGGCGGGTCACCCCTCCACTTT

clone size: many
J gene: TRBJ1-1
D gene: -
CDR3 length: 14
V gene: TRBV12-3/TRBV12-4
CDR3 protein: CASSPVRLNTEAFF
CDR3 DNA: TGTGCCAGCAGCCCGGTCCGGCTGAACACTGAAGCTTTCTTT

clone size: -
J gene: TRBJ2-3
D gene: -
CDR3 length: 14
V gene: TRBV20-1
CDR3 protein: CSVMSQISTDTQYF
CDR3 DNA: TGCAGTGTTATGTCACAAATAAGCACAGATACGCAGTATTTT

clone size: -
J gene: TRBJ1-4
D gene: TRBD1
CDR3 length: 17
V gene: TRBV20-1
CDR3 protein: CSARPPRAGTANEKLFF
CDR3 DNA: TGCAGTGCTAGACCCCCCAGGGCCGGGACAGCTAATGAAAAACTGTTTTTT

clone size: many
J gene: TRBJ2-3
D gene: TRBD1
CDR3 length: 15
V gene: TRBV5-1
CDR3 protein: CASTRGGHDTDTQYF
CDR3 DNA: TGCGCCAGCACGCGAGGGGGCCATGACACAGATACGCAGTATTTT